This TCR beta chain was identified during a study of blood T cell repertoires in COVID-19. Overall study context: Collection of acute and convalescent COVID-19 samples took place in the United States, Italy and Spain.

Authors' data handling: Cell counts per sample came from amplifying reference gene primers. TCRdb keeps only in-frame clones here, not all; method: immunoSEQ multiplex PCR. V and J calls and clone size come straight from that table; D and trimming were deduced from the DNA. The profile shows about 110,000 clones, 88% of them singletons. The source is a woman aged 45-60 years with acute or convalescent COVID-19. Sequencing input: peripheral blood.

CDR3 bases: TGCAGCGTCGGGTTTTTGGAAGCCACAGATACGCAGTATTTT. Translating gives CSVGFLEATDTQYF. The gene calls are TRBV29-1 and TRBJ2-3, with D unresolved. CDR1 and CDR2 from the germline V gene are SQVTM and ANQGSEA. V was shortened by 6 bases and J by 2 bases, with 15 bases between the two germline ends. CDR3 length: 14 amino acids.